This is a list of T cell receptor beta chains from one sample in a study of T cells in Graves' hyperthyroidism and ophthalmopathy. TCRdb re-called the multiplex PCR reads with MiXCR, one entry per CDR3 protein. The table shows about 300,000 distinct CDR3 sequences, with roughly 20% occurring only once. Sequences were obtained from blood. These receptors were taken from a man in his forties or fifties with Graves' ophthalmopathy. CDR3s include the opening cysteine and the closing phenylalanine or tryptophan. A D gene is named only where the DNA matches it firmly. Only some rows state a clone size, as once, few, many or a class for expanded clones.

>NA|TRBD2|TRBV7-2|TRBJ2-7
CASSLIRTSDEQYF
TGTGCCAGCAGCTTAATAAGGACTAGTGACGAGCAGTACTTC
>many|NA|TRBV12-3/TRBV12-4|TRBJ2-7
CASSLPTTDEQYF
TGTGCCAGCAGTTTACCCACAACGGACGAGCAGTACTTC
>NA|TRBD2|TRBV24-1|TRBJ2-1
CATSGPGRAINEQFF
TGTGCCACCAGTGGCCCCGGGAGGGCCATCAATGAGCAGTTCTTC
>NA|TRBD1|TRBV19|TRBJ1-1
CASSGEGAGTEAFF
TGTGCCAGTAGTGGGGAGGGGGCTGGGACTGAAGCTTTCTTT
>many|TRBD2|TRBV20-1|TRBJ2-7
CSARDPLGASGPGEQYF
TGCAGTGCTAGAGACCCCCTCGGGGCTAGCGGGCCGGGCGAGCAGTACTTC
>once|TRBD1|TRBV5-4|TRBJ2-5
CASSSPGQGWQETQYF
TGTGCCAGCAGCTCACCGGGACAGGGATGGCAAGAGACCCAGTACTTC
>few|NA|TRBV24-1|TRBJ2-3
CATSATDTQYF
TGTGCCACCTCGGCCACAGATACGCAGTATTTT
>many|NA|TRBV7-7|TRBJ2-5
CASSPRSDPTETQYF
TGTGCTAGCAGTCCTAGGTCCGACCCAACAGAGACCCAGTACTTC
>NA|TRBD2|TRBV12-3/TRBV12-4|TRBJ2-3
CASSLTHTSGGNTDTQYF
TGTGCCAGCAGTTTAACCCATACTAGCGGGGGTAACACAGATACGCAGTATTTT
>few|NA|TRBV24-1|TRBJ1-5
CATRDRAGQPQHF
TGTGCCACCAGGGACAGAGCCGGTCAGCCCCAGCATTTT
>NA|NA|TRBV11-2|TRBJ2-5
CASSVSPGKKETQYF
TGTGCCAGCAGCGTAAGTCCCGGGAAAAAAGAGACCCAGTACTTC
>NA|TRBD1|TRBV15|TRBJ2-2
CATSRGPGQGYTGELFF
TGTGCCACCAGCAGGGGTCCGGGACAGGGGTACACCGGGGAGCTGTTTTTT
>NA|NA|TRBV7-3|TRBJ2-3
CASSLEEYPDTQYF
TGTGCCAGCAGCTTAGAGGAGTACCCAGATACGCAGTATTTT
>many|NA|TRBV11-2|TRBJ1-3
CASSLRGGNSGNTIYF
TGTGCCAGCAGCTTACGCGGCGGGAACTCTGGAAACACCATATATTTT
>many|NA|TRBV7-9|TRBJ2-7
CASTLEGPNEQYF
TGTGCCAGCACCCTGGAAGGGCCTAACGAGCAGTACTTC
>few|NA|TRBV14|TRBJ1-1
CASSRLPGQTSYTEAFF
TGTGCCAGCAGCCGGCTCCCGGGACAAACGTCGTACACTGAAGCTTTCTTT
>few|TRBD2|TRBV6-2/TRBV6-3|TRBJ2-7
CASSYSGTSRAYEQYF
TGTGCCAGCAGTTACTCCGGGACTAGCAGAGCCTACGAGCAGTACTTC